The 32 T cell receptor beta chains given below trace back to one sample, sequenced in a study of blood T cell repertoires in COVID-19. Using immunoSEQ multiplex PCR, the repertoire was profiled, and TCRdb retains in-frame clones only, with some absent. The table records more than 85,000 clones, 70% to 85% of them present only once. The sequenced material came from peripheral blood. These receptors all come from a woman aged 45-65 years with acute or convalescent COVID-19.

In its sample, this clone was seen once. The rearrangement joins TRBV5-1 to TRBJ2-1, with 9 bases identical to TRBD2. This CDR3 has 18 residues. Trimming removed 3 bases from V and 1 base from J; junction bases left unmatched: 11. CDR1 SGHRS and CDR2 YFSETQ come from the germline V gene. In DNA, the CDR3 is TGCGCCAGCAGCTCGGAGCGGGGGGTCAAATCTTCCTACAATGAGCAGTTCTTC. It translates to CASSSERGVKSSYNEQFF.

The V gene is TRBV15, the J gene TRBJ1-2; the match to TRBD1 covers 9 bases. V shed 1 base, J shed 6 bases, and the junction held 12 bases outside the gene matches. The CDR3 is 17 residues long. Germline-derived CDR1 and CDR2 are LNHNV and YYDKDF (reference sequence). In DNA, the CDR3 is TGTGCCACCAGCAGAGGGACAGGGGCTGGGATGGAAAATGGCTACACCTTC. Its translation is CATSRGTGAGMENGYTF.

The chain links TRBV14 to TRBJ1-1; D is perhaps TRBD1 (6 bases). The CDR3 contains 14 residues. CDR1 is SGHDN and CDR2 is FVKESK in the germline V gene. Between the trimmed V and J ends, which lost 6 bases and 5 bases, there was a span of 16 bases. The CDR3 sequence is CASSRGGILTEAFF. The CDR3 coding sequence is TGTGCCAGCAGTAGAGGGGGAATTTTAACTGAAGCTTTCTTT.

The V gene is TRBV24-1, the J gene TRBJ2-2; tentative D call: TRBD1 (6 bases). Per germline, CDR1 KGHDR and CDR2 SFDVKD. Trimming removed 3 bases at V and 0 bases at J, with 16 bases between. The CDR3 is 18 amino acids. The CDR3, as DNA: TGTGCCACCAGTGATCTATCTAGTGGGGGCCCGAACACCGGGGAGCTGTTTTTT. Translating it yields CATSDLSSGGPNTGELFF.

This clone was detected a few times. The chain employs TRBV5-1 and TRBJ2-5; 10 bases fit TRBD2. The CDR3 is 15 residues long. Germline V gives CDR1 SGHRS, CDR2 YFSETQ. J lost 5 bases, V lost 2 bases, and 6 bases had no gene match. The CDR3 here is CASSLAGGPGETQYF. In DNA form, the CDR3 reads TGCGCCAGCAGCTTAGCGGGGGGGCCGGGTGAGACCCAGTACTTC.

V usage is TRBV18 and J usage is TRBJ1-3; 7 bases match TRBD1. The V gene's germline CDR1 is KGHSH and CDR2 LQKENI. V was pared by 3 bases and J by 1 base, with 3 bases of the junction left unmatched. The CDR3 is 15 residues long. CDR3 DNA sequence: TGTGCCAGCTCACCGACACAGGGGTCTGGAAACACCATATATTTT. Its protein is CASSPTQGSGNTIYF.

The chain uses TRBV2 and TRBJ2-1; 7 bases line up with TRBD1. The CDR3 has 11 residues. Looked up from germline, CDR1 is SNHLY and CDR2 is FYNNEI. The ends lost 5 bases at V and 16 bases at J; junction bases unmatched: 8. CDR3 sequence reads: CASSTGQSLFF. The CDR3, as DNA: TGTGCCAGCAGTACGGGACAGAGCCTCTTCTTC.

This clone has a single count. CDR3 nucleotide sequence: TGTGCCAGCAGTTCAACGGACATCTATGGCTACACCTTC. This encodes CASSSTDIYGYTF. The J gene is TRBJ1-2, the V gene TRBV6-5; TRBD1 is a possible D gene (5 bases). CDR1 and CDR2 from the germline V gene are MNHEY and SVGAGI. CDR3 length equals 13 residues. V dropped 4 bases and J dropped 4 bases, with 10 bases sitting between them.

This rearrangement joins TRBV28 to TRBJ1-5; 9 positions agree with TRBD1. J was trimmed by 2 bases and V by 10 bases; bases with no gene match: 6. The CDR3 is made up of 14 amino acids. Per the germline V gene, CDR1 is MDHEN and CDR2 is SYDVKM. DNA of the CDR3: TGTGCCACTTTTAGGGACAGGGGCAATCAGCCCCAGCATTTT. Translated: CATFRDRGNQPQHF.

This clone has only one observation. This chain joins TRBV6-1 and TRBJ1-6; 8 bases agree with TRBD1. The CDR3 sequence is 17 residues long. Looked up from germline, CDR1 is MNHNS and CDR2 is SASEGT. V lost 4 bases, J lost 10 bases, and 15 bases stayed unmatched. CDR3 DNA: TGTGCCAGCAGTGCCACGACAGGGGCCCTCCTGGGCTCACCCCTCCACTTT. Amino acids: CASSATTGALLGSPLHF.

CDR3 DNA: TGTGCCAGCAGCCGGACAGGGTCCGAGCAGTACTTC. It encodes CASSRTGSEQYF. This sequence joins TRBV6-5 and TRBJ2-7; 8 bases are shared with TRBD1. J gave up 6 bases and V 6 bases, and 4 bases lay outside the gene matches. The germline gives CDR1 MNHEY, CDR2 SVGAGI. The CDR3 totals 12 residues.

The chain has TRBV4-3 and TRBJ2-1; tentatively, D is TRBD2 (6 bases). This CDR3 has 14 amino acids. The V end lost 9 bases, the J end lost 3 bases, and 15 bases lay between the germline ends. From germline, CDR1 is LGHNA and CDR2 YSLEER. CDR3 DNA: TGCGCCAGTTCGAGCGGGCTGCGCTACAATGAGCAGTTCTTC. Its protein is CASSSGLRYNEQFF.

The J gene is TRBJ2-7, the V gene TRBV15; 7 bases map to TRBD1. J gave up 4 bases and V 5 bases, and 11 bases lay outside the gene matches. The length of the CDR3 is 15 residues. Germline-derived CDR1 and CDR2 are LNHNV and YYDKDF (reference sequence). The CDR3 region is CATSPGTDLAYEQYF. CDR3 coding DNA: TGTGCCACCAGCCCCGGGACAGACCTAGCATACGAGCAGTACTTC.

The chain uses TRBV29-1 and TRBJ2-2; 9 nucleotides line up with TRBD1. This CDR3 spans 16 amino acids. Germline V gene sequence: CDR1 SQVTM, CDR2 ANQGSEA. Unmatched junction bases numbered 11, after V lost 2 bases and J lost 7 bases. The CDR3 protein is CSVERDRARWGGELFF. The CDR3 nucleotides read TGCAGCGTTGAAAGGGACAGGGCAAGATGGGGCGGGGAGCTGTTTTTT.

This chain links TRBV2 with TRBJ1-5; D is perhaps TRBD1 (5 bases). Deletions cut 3 bases from V and 2 bases from J, with 11 bases between. This CDR3 is built from 15 residues. CDR1 is SNHLY, CDR2 FYNNEI, per germline. The CDR3 reads CASSERRAGNQPQHF. The CDR3 nucleotides are TGTGCCAGCAGTGAGCGCAGGGCAGGCAATCAGCCCCAGCATTTT.

The V call is TRBV9, the J call TRBJ2-3, with 11 positions matching TRBD2. There are 17 residues in the CDR3. The germline gives CDR1 SGDLS, CDR2 YYNGEE. The ends lost 3 bases at V and 3 bases at J; junction bases unmatched: 9. CDR3 region: CASSGKIAGGRTDTQYF. The CDR3 bases are TGTGCCAGCAGCGGTAAGATAGCGGGGGGGCGTACAGATACGCAGTATTTT.

V usage is TRBV27 and J usage is TRBJ1-1; D is unresolved. V shed 0 bases and J shed 1 base, with 9 bases lying between them. This CDR3 region has 15 residues. Germline loops: CDR1 MNHEY, CDR2 SMNVEV (reference sequence). This CDR3 is CASSLSASGNTEAFF. The CDR3 nucleotides are TGTGCCAGCAGTTTATCGGCCAGCGGGAACACTGAAGCTTTCTTT.

This clone was detected only a few times. The V call is TRBV3-1 (or the pseudogene TRBV3-2), the J call TRBJ2-3, with 8 nucleotides matching TRBD1. Trimming cost V 6 bases and J 4 bases; bases outside gene matches: 0. This CDR3 comprises 12 residues. Germline assignment: CDR1 LGHDT and CDR2 YNNKEL (reference sequence). The CDR3 protein is CASRQGADTQYF. As DNA, the CDR3 is TGTGCCAGCAGACAGGGGGCAGATACGCAGTATTTT.

This clone was picked up one time. This rearrangement joins TRBV7-2 to TRBJ2-1, with 8 bases lining up with TRBD2. Germline-derived CDR1 and CDR2 are SGHTA and FQGNSA. V shed 5 bases and J 0 bases; nucleotides not matched to a gene: 12. The CDR3 contains 18 residues. The CDR3 region has the DNA TGTGCCAGCAGCCTGTCTCTCTTAGCGGGGACCTCCTACAATGAGCAGTTCTTC. Translated: CASSLSLLAGTSYNEQFF.

V and J are TRBV2 and TRBJ1-1; the match to TRBD1 covers 7 bases. V gave up 6 bases and J gave up 5 bases; unmatched junction bases: 3. This CDR3 region has 12 residues. Germline V gene lookup returns CDR1 SNHLY and CDR2 FYNNEI. The chain's CDR3 is CASRATGTEAFF. The CDR3 bases are TGTGCCAGCAGGGCGACAGGGACTGAAGCTTTCTTT.

The chain couples TRBV25-1 to TRBJ2-3; 7 nucleotides align to TRBD2. This CDR3 has 14 residues. In germline, CDR1 is MGHDK, CDR2 SYGVNS. J was trimmed by 0 bases and V by 3 bases; bases with no gene match: 0. The CDR3 reads CASSEGGSTDTQYF. For the CDR3, the DNA is TGTGCCAGCAGTGAGGGGGGGAGCACAGATACGCAGTATTTT.

The V gene is TRBV28, the J gene TRBJ1-3; 9 bases align to TRBD1. Germline lookup yields CDR1 MDHEN and CDR2 SYDVKM. V dropped 2 bases and J dropped 8; count of bases not matched to a gene: 7. CDR3 size: 15 residues. This CDR3 is CASSLGTGFSDTIYF. CDR3 sequence (DNA): TGTGCCAGCAGTTTAGGGACAGGGTTTTCAGACACCATATATTTT.

The V call is TRBV29-1, the J call TRBJ1-1, with D tentatively TRBD1 (5 bases). Germline lookup yields CDR1 SQVTM and CDR2 ANQGSEA. The CDR3 runs to 15 residues. Trimming took 2 bases from V and 11 from J, leaving 24 bases between them. CDR3 sequence (DNA): TGCAGCGTTGAACCGAAGGGAAGGGCGGGACTGAGGGCTTTCTTT. It translates to CSVEPKGRAGLRAFF.

The chain is built from TRBV24-1 and TRBJ2-5; D is possibly TRBD2 (5 bases). Trimming removed 3 bases at V and 2 bases at J, with 12 bases between. Germline-derived CDR1 and CDR2 are KGHDR and SFDVKD. The CDR3 covers 15 residues. Here the CDR3 DNA reads TGTGCCACCAGTGATCCCGGACTGTCTCAAGAGACCCAGTACTTC. Translating gives CATSDPGLSQETQYF.

The chain joins TRBV7-2 to TRBJ1-1; D perhaps matches TRBD1 (6 bases). Germline CDR1 is SGHTA and CDR2 is FQGNSA. Trimming removed 0 bases at V and 4 bases at J, with 12 bases between. This CDR3 comprises 15 residues. CDR3: CASSLATGRGTEAFF. Written as DNA, the CDR3 is TGTGCCAGCAGCTTAGCCACAGGGAGGGGCACTGAAGCTTTCTTT.

This sequence joins TRBV7-9 and TRBJ2-5; TRBD1 agrees at 8 bases. From germline, CDR1 is SEHNR and CDR2 FQNEAQ (reference sequence). The CDR3 covers 15 residues. V dropped 1 base and J dropped 5; count of bases not matched to a gene: 6. This CDR3 reads CASSLVSGGKETQYF. The CDR3 nucleotides read TGTGCCAGCAGCTTAGTGTCAGGGGGCAAGGAGACCCAGTACTTC. The whole variable domain, remainder taken from reference TRBV7-9 and TRBJ2-5, is DTGVSQNPRHKITKRGQNVTFRCDPISEHNRLYWYRQTLGQGPEFLTYFQNEAQLEKSRLLSDRFSAERPKGSFSTLEIQRTEQGDSAMYLCASSLVSGGKETQYFGPGTRLLVL.

The genes are TRBV28 and TRBJ1-1, with 7 nucleotides matching TRBD1. The CDR3 loop spans 15 amino acids. Germline CDR1 is MDHEN and CDR2 is SYDVKM. CDR3 DNA: TGTGCAAGCCCCCAGCCGGGACAGCCGAACACTGAAGCTTTCTTT. Its protein product is CASPQPGQPNTEAFF.

This chain connects TRBV18 to TRBJ2-5, with 10 bases matching TRBD2. Germline loops: CDR1 KGHSH, CDR2 LQKENI. After removal of 4 bases from V and 0 bases from J, the junction contained 5 bases not matched to a gene. There are 16 residues in the CDR3. This chain's CDR3 is CASSRELAGDQETQYF. The CDR3 coding sequence is TGTGCCAGCTCACGAGAGCTAGCGGGGGACCAAGAGACCCAGTACTTC. Together with reference TRBV18 and TRBJ2-5, the CDR3 gives the full variable domain: NAGVMQNPRHLVRRRGQEARLRCSPMKGHSHVYWYRQLPEEGLKFMVYLQKENIIDESGMPKERFSAEFPKEGPSILRIQQVVRGDSAAYFCASSRELAGDQETQYFGPGTRLLVL.

This chain joins TRBV7-3 and TRBJ2-1; a possible D gene is TRBD1 (6 bases). V lost 0 bases, J lost 10 bases, and 16 bases lay in between. Germline CDR1 reads SGHTA; CDR2 reads FQGTGA. The CDR3 sequence is 15 residues long. CDR3 DNA: TGTGCCAGCAGCTTAACATCAACAGGGCAAGGAGAGCAGTTCTTC. This translates into CASSLTSTGQGEQFF. The complete variable domain, with remaining parts taken from reference TRBV7-3 and TRBJ2-1, reads GAGVSQTPSNKVTEKGKYVELRCDPISGHTALYWYRQSLGQGPEFLIYFQGTGAADDSGLPNDRFFAVRPEGSVSTLKIQRTERGDSAVYLCASSLTSTGQGEQFFGPGTRLTVL.

Here the CDR3 reads CASSQRGGGGKNIQYF. The CDR3 region has the DNA TGTGCCAGCAGCCAGCGGGGGGGCGGTGGCAAAAACATTCAGTACTTC. V is TRBV3-1 (or the pseudogene TRBV3-2) and J is TRBJ2-4; 9 bases are shared with TRBD2. Germline V gene lookup returns CDR1 LGHDT and CDR2 YNNKEL (reference sequence). This CDR3 has 16 amino acids. The V gene end was trimmed by 3 bases and the J gene end by 3 bases; junction bases not matched to a gene: 6.

The chain carries TRBV11-1 and TRBJ1-6, with 7 positions matching TRBD1. CDR1 and CDR2 (germline): SGHAT, FQDESV (reference sequence). There are 15 residues in the CDR3. Trimming took 3 bases from V and 4 from J; bases not matched to a gene: 3. The CDR3, as DNA: TGTGCCAGCAGCTTCACAGGGGAATATAATTCACCCCTCCACTTT. It specifies CASSFTGEYNSPLHF.

This rearrangement joins TRBV11-2 to TRBJ2-2; D is uncertain. This CDR3 region has 13 residues. The germline CDR1 and CDR2 sequences are SGHAT and FQNNGV. V was pared by 4 bases and J by 3 bases, with 6 bases between. The CDR3, as DNA: TGTGCCAGCAGCTCACACGACACCGGGGAGCTGTTTTTT. Its protein is CASSSHDTGELFF.